Listed below are T cell receptor beta chains from one sample, sequenced in a study. MiXCR, applied by TCRdb to the 5' RACE reads, yields one record per CDR3 protein. The sample contains roughly 54,000 distinct CDR3 sequences, 15% to 20% of which appear only once. Sequenced input: naive CD4+ T cells sorted from blood. These receptors were taken from a female donor with breast cancer. CDR3s include the opening cysteine and the closing phenylalanine or tryptophan.

length	V	J	CDR3
16	TRBV5-5	TRBJ2-4	CASSPRASGIVYIQYF
14	TRBV5-1	TRBJ1-4	CASSLAVGSEKLFF
11	TRBV20-1	TRBJ2-5	CSASNSETQYF
13	TRBV29-1	TRBJ2-7	CSAGTNKVHEQYF
15	TRBV5-4	TRBJ1-2	CASSQDRVTGYGYSF
12	TRBV29-1	TRBJ2-1	CSVGQGAWEQFF
12	TRBV5-5	TRBJ2-1	CASSLEVPRPYF
14	TRBV20-1	TRBJ2-4	CSATRWPAKNIQYF
12	TRBV5-1	TRBJ1-2	CASGQGDYGYTF
15	TRBV4-3	TRBJ1-1	CASSPLLGIFTEAFF
14	TRBV5-4	TRBJ2-4	CASSFTGAKNIQYF
14	TRBV28	TRBJ2-7	CVSSLSGRAYEQYF
14	TRBV2	TRBJ2-1	CASRGTSRYNEQFF
15	TRBV13	TRBJ1-6	CASSIRSISNSPLHF
15	TRBV18	TRBJ2-2	CASSPPGRNTGELFF
14	TRBV20-1	TRBJ2-3	CSAIPEVGTDTQYF
13	TRBV7-2	.	CASSSYLEETQYF
14	TRBV20-1	TRBJ2-7	CSARVRGLFYEQYF
14	TRBV7-2	TRBJ2-4	CASSPGLSMDIQYF
12	TRBV6-6	TRBJ2-7	CASNSGTYEQYF
16	TRBV9	TRBJ2-3	CASSPLASGGTDTQYF
16	TRBV5-1	TRBJ2-3	CASSGWAGPGTDTQYF
13	TRBV5-1	TRBJ1-1	CASSTQGDTEAFF
15	TRBV5-1	TRBJ2-7	CASSLSDGGGYEQYF
13	TRBV18	TRBJ1-1	CASSDGQRAGGFF
12	TRBV28	TRBJ1-4	CASQYTNEKLFF
14	TRBV10-2	TRBJ2-5	CASSDPGPEETQYF
15	TRBV7-2	TRBJ1-2	CASSLGTSGSYGYTF
15	TRBV2	TRBJ2-3	CASTKIVLVPDTQYF
14	TRBV5-1	TRBJ2-5	CASSLDTEGETQYF
15	TRBV3-1	TRBJ1-5	CASSPFMGLESALHF
14	TRBV5-1	TRBJ1-5	CASRPGTSNQPQHF
12	TRBV20-1	TRBJ2-5	CSASQKKETQYF
16	TRBV7-2	TRBJ2-3	CASSPRLAGGPDTQYF